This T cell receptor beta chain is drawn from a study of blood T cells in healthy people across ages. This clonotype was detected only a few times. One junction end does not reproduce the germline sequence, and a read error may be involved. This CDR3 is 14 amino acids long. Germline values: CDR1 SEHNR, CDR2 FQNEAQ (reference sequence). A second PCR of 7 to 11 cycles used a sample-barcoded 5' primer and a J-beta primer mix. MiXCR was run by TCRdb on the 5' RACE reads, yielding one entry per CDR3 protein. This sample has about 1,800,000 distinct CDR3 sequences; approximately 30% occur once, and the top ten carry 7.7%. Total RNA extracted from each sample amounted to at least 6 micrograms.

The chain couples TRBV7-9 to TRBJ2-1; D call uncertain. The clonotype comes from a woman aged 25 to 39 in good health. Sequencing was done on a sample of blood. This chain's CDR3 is CAGSLVGLNNEQFF. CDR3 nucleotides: TGTGCCGGCAGCTTAGTTGGGTTGAATAATGAGCAGTTCTTC.